This T cell receptor (beta chain) appears in the sequencing data of a study of Ad26.COV2.S vaccination and SARS-CoV-2 variants. Between the trimmed V and J ends, which lost 2 bases and 3 bases, there was a span of 8 bases. Germline values: CDR1 MNHEY, CDR2 SMNVEV (reference sequence). CDR3 length: 13 amino acids. Noted treatment: roughly 18 received Ad26.COV2.S at low or high dose, single or two shots; 5 received placebo; per-sample allocation not given. Specimen acquisition occurred on day 63 following the initial vaccine or placebo injection. Wuhan-strain SARS-CoV-2 spike was expressed by the Ad26 vector that made up the vaccine. Repertoires were generated with immunoSEQ multiplex PCR, while TCRdb's copy carries only in-frame clones and drops some. The sample records around 400,000 clones, roughly 80% being singletons.

This chain connects TRBV27 to TRBJ2-7; D gene ambiguous. Sequencing was performed on peripheral blood, taken in a trial of Ad26.COV2.S vaccine versus placebo. The TCR was taken from a person between 18 and 60 years old who received the Ad26.COV2.S COVID-19 vaccine or a placebo. The CDR3 loop is CASSLGQIYEQYF. CDR3 DNA: TGTGCCAGCAGTTTAGGTCAGATCTACGAGCAGTACTTC.